This T cell receptor (beta chain) was obtained from a study of shared clonotypes between healthy human individuals. Study-level results: Across several donors, naive CD4 shared 4.5% to 6%, naive CD8 around 3.5%, memory CD4 2% to 2.5%, memory CD8 under 0.5%. Clonotypes which were not shared had lower generation probabilities than clonotypes that all four donors shared.

CDR1 and CDR2 (germline): ENHRY, SYGVKD. This CDR3 is built from 15 residues. V gave up 0 bases and J gave up 2 bases, with 9 bases separating them. As to this clone: What it binds is not known.

Researchers ran the assay at a deep level. Repertoires were generated with immunoSEQ multiplex PCR, while TCRdb's copy carries only in-frame clones and drops some. The sample contains 2 million or so clones, about 95% of which appear only once. CD8 cells regarded as naive lacked CD45RO, were positively chosen for CCR7, and omitted terminally differentiated effector memory CD45RA+ cells. Sequencing input: naive CD8+ T cells sorted from blood. The V call is TRBV10-3, the J call TRBJ2-3, with D perhaps TRBD1 (6 bases). The receptor comes from a man aged 18 to 35 in good health. CDR3 sequence (DNA): TGTGCCATCAGTGAGTCCCCAGGGGTCACAGATACGCAGTATTTT. Amino acid sequence: CAISESPGVTDTQYF.